This TCR beta chain was captured by sequencing in a study of early T cells in non-severe SARS-CoV-2 infection. The CDR3 has 15 amino acids. The V gene lost 5 bases and the J gene lost 12 bases, with 20 bases spanning the gap. At least ten counts were recorded for this clonotype. TCRdb processed the 5' RACE reads anew with MiXCR; each CDR3 protein has one entry. The data contain around 44,000 distinct CDR3 sequences, 8.5% to 10% of them singletons. This TCR was recovered from an adult who was a healthcare worker with PCR-confirmed SARS-CoV-2 infection or an uninfected control (not recorded which). The gene calls are TRBV12-3 or TRBV12-4 and TRBJ1-6, with D maybe TRBD1 (5 bases). Sequencing was carried out using whole blood. In DNA form, the CDR3 reads TGTGCCAGCAGTCCCGCCCGGGACGGCGGGGGACCCCTCCACTTT. This encodes CASSPARDGGGPLHF.